This T cell receptor beta chain is from a study of cytomegalovirus exposure and HLA in healthy donors. PCR amplification relied on 60 Vbeta primers (plus 13 Jbeta primers). Measured with immunoSEQ multiplex PCR; TCRdb has only the in-frame clones, and not every one. This repertoire shows some 190,000 clones, roughly 75% found once; its top ten account for approximately 2%. Germline loops: CDR1 SGHRS, CDR2 YFSETQ. This CDR3 contains 13 residues. V was pared by 0 bases and J by 7 bases, with 0 bases of the junction left unmatched. Sequences were obtained from PBMCs. The sequence was obtained from a woman aged 30 to 39 in good health and CMV-seronegative. V gene TRBV5-1 combines with J gene TRBJ2-7; 11 bases match TRBD1. The CDR3 DNA is TGCGCCAGCAGCTTGGGGGACAGGGGGGAGCAGTACTTC. Protein: CASSLGDRGEQYF. Full variable domain (outside the CDR3, taken from reference TRBV5-1 and TRBJ2-7): KAGVTQTPRYLIKTRGQQVTLSCSPISGHRSVSWYQQTPGQGLQFLFEYFSETQRNKGNFPGRFSGRQFSNSRSEMNVSTLELGDSALYLCASSLGDRGEQYFGPGTRLTVT.